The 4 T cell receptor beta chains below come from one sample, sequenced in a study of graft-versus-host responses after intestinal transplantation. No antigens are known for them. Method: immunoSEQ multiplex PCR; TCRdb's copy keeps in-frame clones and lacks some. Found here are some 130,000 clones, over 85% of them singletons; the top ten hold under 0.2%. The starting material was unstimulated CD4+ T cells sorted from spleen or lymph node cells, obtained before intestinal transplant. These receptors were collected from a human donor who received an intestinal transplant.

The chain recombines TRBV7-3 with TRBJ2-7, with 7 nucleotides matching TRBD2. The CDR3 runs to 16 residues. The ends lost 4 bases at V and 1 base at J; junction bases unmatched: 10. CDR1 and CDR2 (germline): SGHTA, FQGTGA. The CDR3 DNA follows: TGTGCCAGCAGCTATGGGCCCCAGCGGGGATCCTACGAGCAGTACTTC. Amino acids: CASSYGPQRGSYEQYF.

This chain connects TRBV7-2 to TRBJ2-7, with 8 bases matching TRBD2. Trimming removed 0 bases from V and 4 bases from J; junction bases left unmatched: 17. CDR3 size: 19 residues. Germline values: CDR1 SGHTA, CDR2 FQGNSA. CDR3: CASSLARRFRRGGIYEQYF. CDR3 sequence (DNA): TGTGCCAGCAGCTTAGCGCGTCGTTTTAGACGGGGGGGCATTTACGAGCAGTACTTC.

The CDR3 bases are TGTGCCAGCTCTCCCGGCCGGGGAACGGGGGATTTGGTGCAGTACTTC. Protein product: CASSPGRGTGDLVQYF. The chain links TRBV18 to TRBJ2-7, with a tentative D call TRBD2 (6 bases). The CDR3 totals 16 residues. V was clipped by 6 bases and J by 9 bases, with 27 bases between them. The V gene's germline CDR1 is KGHSH and CDR2 LQKENI.

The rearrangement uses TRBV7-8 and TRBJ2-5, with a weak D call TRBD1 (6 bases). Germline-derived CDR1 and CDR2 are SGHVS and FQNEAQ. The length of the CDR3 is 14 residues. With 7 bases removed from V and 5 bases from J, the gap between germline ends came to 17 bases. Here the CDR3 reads CASTYLRGRETQYF. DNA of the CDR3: TGTGCCAGCACCTACCTCAGGGGTAGGGAGACCCAGTACTTC.